Detailed here is one T cell receptor beta chain. This clone turned up a few times. Its antigen target is currently unknown. Base-call qualities are not available, and no considerably larger clone is one nucleotide away. Library preparation used the immunoSEQ multiplex PCR assay. Sequencing of the T-cell receptor beta chain repertoire was carried out together with a 770-gene immune expression panel. The table was pulled from immuneACCESS by TCRdb, which kept in-frame rearrangements only. Such tables lose some clones; where checked, under half of the loss comes from unresolved V genes, and the rest has no known cause. This sample gives 2,000 to 2,500 clones in total; 65% to 90% of them show up just once. Under 8% of the sample is in the top ten clones. This record belongs to a study of brain metastases from non-small cell lung cancer (dated by TCRdb to the late 2010s). Regarding the study in general: In non-small-cell lung cancer patients, the researchers characterized the immune microenvironment of brain metastases and primary tumors that had been resected as matched pairs.

V is reduced by 1 base and J by 11 bases, leaving a spacing of 3 bases between them. Counted from cysteine to phenylalanine, this CDR3 has 11 amino acids. The read is trimmed to its CDR3 DNA, 33 bases read in frame from base 1. General study outcomes and caveats: Compared with the matched primary tumors, around 58% of brain metastases appeared to show expanded T-cell clones. Paired brain metastases and primary tumors largely shared TCR repertoires, although T-cell densities in the metastases were sparse. T-cell infiltration was lower in brain metastases than in primary tumors (P < 0.001).

The cohort was made up of almost 40 patients with surgically resected non-small-cell lung cancer, each of whom had both a primary tumor specimen and a brain metastasis specimen. The tumor specimens consisted of archival formalin-fixed, paraffin-embedded tissues. Sequenced sample: tissue from a brain metastasis. The label giving this sample's cell subset or site can be read as: resected brain metastasis paired with primary lung tumor. The receptor comes from a donor at least 40 years old with non-small cell lung cancer. The V and J segments used are TRBV12-3 or TRBV12-4 and TRBJ2-6, with no confident D gene call. DNA sequence: TGTGCCAGCAGTTTAGGCTACGTCCTGACTTTC. The translation is CASSLGYVLTF.